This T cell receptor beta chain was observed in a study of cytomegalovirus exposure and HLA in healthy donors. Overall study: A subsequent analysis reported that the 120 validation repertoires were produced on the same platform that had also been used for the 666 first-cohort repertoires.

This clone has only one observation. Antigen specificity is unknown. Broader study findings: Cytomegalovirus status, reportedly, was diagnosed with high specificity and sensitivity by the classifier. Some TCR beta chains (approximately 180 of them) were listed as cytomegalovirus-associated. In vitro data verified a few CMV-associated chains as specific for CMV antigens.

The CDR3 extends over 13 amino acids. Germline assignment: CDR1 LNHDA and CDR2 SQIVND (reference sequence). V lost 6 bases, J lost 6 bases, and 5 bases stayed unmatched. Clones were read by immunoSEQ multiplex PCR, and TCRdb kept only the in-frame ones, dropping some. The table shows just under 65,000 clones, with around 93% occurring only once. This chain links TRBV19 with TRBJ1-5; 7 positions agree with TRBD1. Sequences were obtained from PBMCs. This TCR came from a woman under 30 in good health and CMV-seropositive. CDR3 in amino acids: CASSPDRSQPQHF. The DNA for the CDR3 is TGTGCCAGTAGCCCGGACAGGAGTCAGCCCCAGCATTTT.